This T cell receptor (beta chain) emerged from a study of post-analysis software for immune sequencing data. Study-wide results and limits: Higher frequency in patients than in controls was seen for a handful of TRBV segments, with TRBV5-6, TRBV5-1 and TRBV20-1 among them. With F measure, samples from one preparation batch clustered together strongly.

As for this clonotype: Its antigen is currently unknown.

J was trimmed by 7 bases and V by 0 bases; bases with no gene match: 9. CDR3 length equals 15 residues. Germline lookup yields CDR1 SGDLS and CDR2 YYNGEE. Tagging with unique molecular identifiers was a feature of the TCR beta cDNA libraries. When 1 to 10 million T cells were used, they gave approximately 530,000 cDNA molecules. One entry per CDR3 protein, called by TCRdb with MiXCR from the PCR reads. Here the sample spans 650,000 to 900,000 distinct CDR3 sequences, about 43% being singletons. This TCR derives from a girl aged 10 to 17 with multiple sclerosis. The chain joins TRBV9 to TRBJ1-1, with 7 bases aligning to TRBD1. Sequenced input: blood. The CDR3 coding sequence is TGTGCCAGCAGCGTAGAGGGCAGGGGGATACATGAAGCTTTCTTT. Translating gives CASSVEGRGIHEAFF.